This entry concerns a single T cell receptor (beta chain). The data were obtained in a study of CD4 T cells in relation to SARS-CoV-2 and coronaviruses. CDR1 MNHEY and CDR2 SVGEGT come from the germline V gene. Trimming removed 1 base from V and 9 bases from J, with 4 bases in between. There are 11 residues in the CDR3. Unexposed donor CD4+ T cells date from about 2011-2018, before the COVID-19 pandemic. Sequenced by immunoSEQ multiplex PCR; TCRdb stores in-frame clones only, minus some. The sample has about 68,000 clones, over 90% seen once; the top ten hold 0.23%. The chain has TRBV6-2 or TRBV6-3 and TRBJ2-1, with D hard to call. The source is a human donor in good health. The sequencing sample was made of naive CD4+ T cells from PBMCs. The subset was: naive CD4+ T cells isolated by negative enrichment. The CDR3 DNA reads as TGTGCCAGCAGTTACTGGGGTGAGCAGTTCTTC. Protein product: CASSYWGEQFF.